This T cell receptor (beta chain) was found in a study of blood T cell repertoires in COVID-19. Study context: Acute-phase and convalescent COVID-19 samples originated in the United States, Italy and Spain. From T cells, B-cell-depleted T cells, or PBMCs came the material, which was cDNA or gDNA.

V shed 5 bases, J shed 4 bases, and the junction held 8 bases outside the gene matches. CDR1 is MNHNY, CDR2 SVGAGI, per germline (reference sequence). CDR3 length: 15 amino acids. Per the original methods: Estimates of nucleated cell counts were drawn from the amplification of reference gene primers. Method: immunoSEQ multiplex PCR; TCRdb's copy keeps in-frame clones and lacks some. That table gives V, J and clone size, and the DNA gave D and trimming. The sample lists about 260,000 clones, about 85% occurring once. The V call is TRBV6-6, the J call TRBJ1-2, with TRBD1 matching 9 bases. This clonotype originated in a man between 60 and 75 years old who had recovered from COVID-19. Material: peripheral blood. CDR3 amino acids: CASSAPGQGFYGYTF. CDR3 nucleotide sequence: TGTGCCAGCAGTGCCCCGGGACAGGGCTTCTATGGCTACACCTTC.